Following are 17 T cell receptor beta chains from one sample sequenced in a study of cytomegalovirus exposure and HLA in healthy donors. Some clones are missing from TCRdb's copy, which holds only in-frame ones; the method was immunoSEQ multiplex PCR. Altogether around 190,000 clones are present, less than 85% being singletons, with the ten largest covering 15% to 20%. Sequenced material: PBMCs. The source of these receptors is a man between 18 and 29 years old in good health and CMV-seropositive.

This clone was detected only once. J is TRBJ1-6 and V is TRBV5-4; TRBD1 is a possible D gene (5 bases). Trimming stripped 6 bases from V and 7 bases from J, with 14 bases between. Per the germline V gene, CDR1 is SGHNT and CDR2 is YYREEE (reference sequence). This CDR3 region has 14 residues. The CDR3 bases are TGTGCCAGCAAAAGGGACTTAGAAAATTCACCCCTCCACTTT. Translated: CASKRDLENSPLHF.

This chain connects TRBV9 to TRBJ2-7; 13 bases agree with TRBD2. This CDR3 comprises 15 residues. After removal of 4 bases from V and 4 bases from J, the junction contained 5 bases not matched to a gene. Germline lookup yields CDR1 SGDLS and CDR2 YYNGEE. Written as DNA, the CDR3 is TGTGCCAGCAGCACCGGGACTAGCGGGACGTACGAGCAGTACTTC. It specifies CASSTGTSGTYEQYF.

In regard to this clone: This sample includes further DNA sequences coding for the same CDR3. The rearrangement uses TRBV30 and TRBJ2-7; D perhaps matches TRBD1 (5 bases). Trimming took off 5 bases at V and 2 bases at J, with 13 bases between the two ends. This CDR3 region has 13 residues. Germline CDR1 is GTSNPN and CDR2 is SVGIG (reference sequence). CDR3 sequence (DNA): TGTGCCTGGTCGCAAGGGGTAACCTACGAGCAGTACTTC. Amino acid sequence: CAWSQGVTYEQYF.

V is TRBV28 and J is TRBJ1-1; 7 bases line up with TRBD1. Germline-derived CDR1 and CDR2 are MDHEN and SYDVKM. The CDR3 is 14 amino acids. V lost 6 bases, J lost 5 bases, and 9 bases stayed unmatched. This chain's CDR3 is CASRYRGEGTEAFF. The DNA for the CDR3 is TGTGCCAGCAGGTACAGGGGAGAGGGGACTGAAGCTTTCTTT.

The rearrangement joins TRBV6-5 to TRBJ1-6, with TRBD1 matching 7 bases. The CDR3 spans 12 residues. After removal of 5 bases from V and 11 bases from J, the junction contained 3 bases not matched to a gene. Germline assignment: CDR1 MNHEY and CDR2 SVGAGI. CDR3 in amino acids: CASSLQGTPLHF. CDR3 DNA: TGTGCCAGCAGTCTACAGGGGACACCCCTCCACTTT.

On this clone itself: Different DNA sequences within this sample yield the same CDR3. The CDR3 DNA reads TGCGCCAGCAGCCTAGGGACTAGCGGATCCACAGATACGCAGTATTTT. Translating it yields CASSLGTSGSTDTQYF. This chain joins TRBV5-1 and TRBJ2-3; 11 positions agree with TRBD2. Germline V gene lookup returns CDR1 SGHRS and CDR2 YFSETQ. The V segment lost 4 bases and the J segment 2 bases; nucleotides outside the gene matches: 6. The CDR3 totals 16 residues. Full variable domain (rest looked up from reference TRBV5-1 and TRBJ2-3): KAGVTQTPRYLIKTRGQQVTLSCSPISGHRSVSWYQQTPGQGLQFLFEYFSETQRNKGNFPGRFSGRQFSNSRSEMNVSTLELGDSALYLCASSLGTSGSTDTQYFGPGTRLTVL.

This clone appeared once. This chain connects TRBV6-5 to TRBJ2-2; D possibly corresponds to TRBD2 (6 bases). Trimming took off 0 bases at V and 4 bases at J, with 6 bases between the two ends. Germline V gene data show CDR1 as MNHEY and CDR2 as SVGAGI. This CDR3 has 14 amino acids. Written as DNA, the CDR3 is TGTGCCAGCAGTTACTCGCGGGGCACCGGGGAGCTGTTTTTT. Protein: CASSYSRGTGELFF.

The chain couples TRBV7-9 to TRBJ2-7, with D maybe TRBD2 (5 bases). Germline V gene sequence: CDR1 SEHNR, CDR2 FQNEAQ (reference sequence). The length of the CDR3 is 12 residues. The V gene lost 9 bases and the J gene lost 0 bases, with 9 bases spanning the gap. The CDR3 protein is CASGRVSYEQYF. CDR3 nucleotides: TGTGCCAGTGGGCGGGTCTCCTACGAGCAGTACTTC.

This clone has only a few counts. This chain links TRBV6-5 with TRBJ1-1; 8 bases align to TRBD1. J lost 4 bases, V lost 2 bases, and 3 bases had no gene match. Germline lookup yields CDR1 MNHEY and CDR2 SVGAGI. The CDR3 sequence is 14 residues long. CDR3 in amino acids: CASSYQGAGTEAFF. The CDR3 nucleotides are TGTGCCAGCAGTTACCAGGGGGCCGGCACTGAAGCTTTCTTT.

The chain recombines TRBV5-5 with TRBJ2-1; 9 nucleotides match TRBD2. The CDR3 totals 16 residues. J was trimmed by 2 bases and V by 3 bases; bases with no gene match: 6. The germline V gene encodes CDR1 SGHKS and CDR2 YYEKEE (reference sequence). The CDR3 reads CASSWERGVTYNEQFF. CDR3 nucleotides: TGTGCCAGCAGCTGGGAGCGGGGGGTTACCTACAATGAGCAGTTCTTC.

The rearrangement links TRBV2 to TRBJ2-1; D not resolved. Trimming took off 3 bases at V and 4 bases at J, with 4 bases between the two ends. The CDR3 has 12 amino acids. Germline V gene data show CDR1 as SNHLY and CDR2 as FYNNEI. CDR3 DNA sequence: TGTGCCAGCAGTGAGAGTTACAATGAGCAGTTCTTC. The encoded protein is CASSESYNEQFF.

This clone occurred a few times. The chain has TRBV5-1 and TRBJ2-1; perhaps TRBD2 as D (6 bases). V lost 2 bases to trimming and J lost 6 bases, with 9 bases between them. The CDR3 runs 13 residues. Germline V gives CDR1 SGHRS, CDR2 YFSETQ. The CDR3 protein is CASSFEGGNEQFF. The CDR3 coding sequence is TGCGCCAGCAGCTTCGAGGGAGGCAATGAGCAGTTCTTC.

The genes are TRBV27 and TRBJ1-4; D unresolved. Germline V gene lookup returns CDR1 MNHEY and CDR2 SMNVEV (reference sequence). The CDR3 covers 16 residues. Trimming took 4 bases from V and 6 from J, leaving 18 bases between them. The CDR3 spells CASSSDPTPGYEKLFF. The CDR3 bases are TGTGCCAGCAGTTCCGACCCGACACCAGGTTATGAAAAACTGTTTTTT.

The rearrangement uses TRBV5-1 and TRBJ2-3, with 10 bases aligning to TRBD1. V gave up 4 bases and J gave up 6 bases; unmatched junction bases: 5. Germline CDR1 SGHRS, CDR2 YFSETQ. This CDR3 is 14 amino acids long. The CDR3 DNA reads TGCGCCAGCAGCGTGGGGACAGGGGATGATACGCAGTATTTT. The encoded protein is CASSVGTGDDTQYF.

The J gene is TRBJ2-7, the V gene TRBV5-5, with TRBD2 as a possible D gene (6 bases). Germline V gene data show CDR1 as SGHKS and CDR2 as YYEKEE (reference sequence). V gave up 4 bases and J gave up 2 bases, with 19 bases separating them. The CDR3 runs 16 residues. The CDR3 nucleotides read TGTGCCAGCAGCCGTGGGGGGTGGGACTTTACCTACGAGCAGTACTTC. Residues: CASSRGGWDFTYEQYF.

The CDR3 DNA is TGTGCCTGGAGTCAACGGACATTCTCCGAGCAGTACTTC. This translates into CAWSQRTFSEQYF. V usage is TRBV30 and J usage is TRBJ2-7, with D possibly matching TRBD1 (5 bases). With 2 bases removed from V and 6 bases from J, the gap between germline ends came to 14 bases. The CDR3 has 13 amino acids. Germline V gives CDR1 GTSNPN, CDR2 SVGIG (reference sequence).

The V gene is TRBV7-2, the J gene TRBJ2-1, with D possibly TRBD2 on 5 matching bases. V lost 1 base and J lost 2, with 12 bases in between. The CDR3 sequence is 16 residues long. Per the germline V gene, CDR1 is SGHTA and CDR2 is FQGNSA. CDR3 region: CASSLVAGVAYNEQFF. CDR3 nucleotide sequence: TGTGCCAGCAGCTTAGTGGCCGGGGTGGCCTACAATGAGCAGTTCTTC.